The source of this TCR beta chain is a study of cytomegalovirus exposure and HLA in healthy donors. As for the donors, each was a healthy bone marrow donor. This clone was picked up a small number of times. PCR primers comprised 60 Vbeta and 13 Jbeta primers. Data came from immunoSEQ multiplex PCR; TCRdb stores just in-frame clones and leaves some out. The sample lists 100,000 to 150,000 clones, 81% seen once, with about 0.76% in the top ten. The CDR3 is 15 residues long. In germline, CDR1 is MRHNA, CDR2 SNTAGT. V lost 4 bases and J lost 1; bases outside the gene matches: 2. This chain uses TRBV6-4 with TRBJ2-3; TRBD2 aligns across 10 bases. Input material: PBMCs. The clonotype originates from a man between 18 and 35 years old in good health and CMV-seronegative. The CDR3 DNA reads TGTGCCAGCAGTGTCCTAGCGGGGGGCACAGATACGCAGTATTTT. This gives the protein CASSVLAGGTDTQYF.